This T cell receptor (beta chain) was found in a study of identical twins (dated by TCRdb to 2016 to 2018). For the study in its entirety: TCR alpha and beta repertoires from monozygotic twins, unrelated adults of various ages and cord blood were deep-sequenced to test whether fetal clonotypes persist. To rule out contamination, the twin experiments were replicated at different times with different library preparation protocols.

This clonotype was counted ten times or more. No cognate antigen has been identified for it. Base qualities were left out, and no much larger clone turns up one base away. The library was prepared using 5' RACE. TCRdb shows the sequencer as Illumina HiSeq 2000. A universal primer binding site was introduced by template switching, and a unique molecular identifier was present in the final cDNA, enabling accurate counting of TCR cDNA molecules. Specific primers in the conserved constant-segment region were used to synthesize first-strand cDNA for TCR alpha and beta chains. Each cDNA library was double barcoded, with a SMART-Mk sample barcode plus Illumina barcodes, to control for contamination. TruSeq adapter sequences along with Illumina sample barcodes were introduced in two successive PCR steps. TCR alpha and beta cDNA libraries were sequenced on the Illumina HiSeq platform with custom primers. The study's processing was this. MiGEC was used to process raw reads and extract unique molecular identifiers, and MiXCR was used to find CDR3 positions. For each individual, recombination models were inferred using an EM algorithm with the repgenHMM and IGoR tools. The tcR package in R was used for shared clonotype analysis, with sharing normalized by the product of cloneset sizes. Out-of-frame nonproductive sequences were analyzed to study raw recombination free of thymic and clonal selection effects. TCRdb reprocessed the public reads (quality trimming at Q25 with fastp, clone calling with MiXCR) and kept in-frame beta chains. CDR3 protein duplicates are merged, each entry listing the most common genes and DNA. Here the V and J calls rest on TCRdb's processing, not on the authors' analysis. This sample lists some 560,000 distinct CDR3 sequences; approximately 10% were detected once. Around 3.2% of the sample rests with the top ten.

Only healthy Caucasian donors were included. Three pairs of female monozygotic twins, all aged about 18 to 30 years, made up the twin cohort. Peripheral blood mononuclear cells were the source from which RNA for the TCR libraries was isolated. CDR1 and CDR2, looked up from the germline V gene (reference sequence), are LGHDT and YNNKEL. From the cysteine up to the phenylalanine, the CDR3 has a length of 13 residues. Only the CDR3 DNA is retained, 39 bases long and in frame from the first base. The V end loses 1 base and the J end loses 10 bases, and a stretch of 11 bases separates them. Findings and caveats that apply to the study as a whole: Fewer insertions were carried by abundant cord blood beta clonotypes; a weaker similar trend was observed in young adult naive repertoires, while no such trend was observed in memory repertoires. A weaker excess of twin sharing was found in beta out-of-frame sequences because the signal-to-noise ratio was lowered by fewer shared sequences. Compared with coincidental sharing between unrelated individuals, out-of-frame TCR alpha sequences shared between twins showed an excess of sequences with low generation probability. In monozygotic twins, out-of-frame TCR alpha sharing was systematically underestimated by recombination models, although the models agreed with sharing between unrelated individuals. Zero-insertion analyses could be partly confounded by invariant T cells such as MAIT and iNKT, although diverse VJ usage argued against such confounding for most clonotypes. Because the same donors could not be followed over many years, the conclusions depended on cross-sectional statistical analysis.

These data are also associated with another study on yellow fever vaccine responses in identical twins. As described in the second report: According to the authors, the vaccine-induced T cell response in identical twins seemed to be partly convergent and partly specific to each individual. In the study, vaccine-responding T cell clones were precisely tracked in identical twins.

This clonotype originated in a woman aged 18-35 years in good health. The sample was PBMCs. Recombination linked TRBV3-1 to TRBJ2-4, with the D segment identity uncertain. The CDR3 region: CASSQVPLGIQYF. The bases read TGTGCCAGCAGCCAAGTACCCCTCGGGATTCAGTACTTC.